This T cell receptor (beta chain) was captured in a study of vaccination effects on CD4 cells after COVID-19. Expansion with viral peptide pools was applied to antigen-specific CD4+ T cells by the ViraFEST assay prior to sequencing. After less than twelve days in culture, the CD4+ T cells were isolated. No vaccinee had earlier SARS-CoV-2 infection, and nucleocapsid antibodies were negative. Trimming cost V 2 bases and J 7 bases, with 6 bases left between them. The CDR3 loop spans 13 amino acids. Study-level results: Marked clonal contraction was seen in infection- and vaccine-induced clones late after vaccination. Convalescent patients numbered few in the study; early post-infection timepoints were missing entirely.

As to this clone: What it binds is unknown.

The method was immunoSEQ multiplex PCR; TCRdb's version includes in-frame clones alone and lacks a portion of them. The data hold more than 40,000 clones, with 65% to 80% observed a single time. The chain has TRBV12-3 or TRBV12-4 and TRBJ1-6; D unclear. This receptor was obtained from a human donor who received a COVID-19 vaccine. This specimen consisted of CD4+ T cells from PBMCs cultured with HCoV-NL63 spike peptides, obtained before COVID-19 vaccination. The CDR3 region is CASSLTANSPLHF. The CDR3 coding sequence is TGTGCCAGCAGTTTAACAGCCAATTCACCCCTCCACTTT.